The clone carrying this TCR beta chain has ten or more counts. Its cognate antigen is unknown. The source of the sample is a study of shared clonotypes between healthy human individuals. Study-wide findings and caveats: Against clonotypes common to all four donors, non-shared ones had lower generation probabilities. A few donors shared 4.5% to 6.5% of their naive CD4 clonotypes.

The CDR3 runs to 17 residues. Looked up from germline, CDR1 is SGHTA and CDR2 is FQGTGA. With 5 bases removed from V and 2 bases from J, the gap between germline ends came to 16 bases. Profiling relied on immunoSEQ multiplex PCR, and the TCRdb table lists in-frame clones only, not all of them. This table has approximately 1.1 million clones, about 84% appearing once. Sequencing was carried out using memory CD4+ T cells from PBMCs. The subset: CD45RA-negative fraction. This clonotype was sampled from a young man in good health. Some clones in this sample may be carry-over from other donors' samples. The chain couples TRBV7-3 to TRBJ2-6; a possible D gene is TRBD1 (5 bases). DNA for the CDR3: TGTGCCAGCAGCCTTCCCTCCGACAGCCCTGGGGCCAACGTCCTGACTTTC. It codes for CASSLPSDSPGANVLTF.